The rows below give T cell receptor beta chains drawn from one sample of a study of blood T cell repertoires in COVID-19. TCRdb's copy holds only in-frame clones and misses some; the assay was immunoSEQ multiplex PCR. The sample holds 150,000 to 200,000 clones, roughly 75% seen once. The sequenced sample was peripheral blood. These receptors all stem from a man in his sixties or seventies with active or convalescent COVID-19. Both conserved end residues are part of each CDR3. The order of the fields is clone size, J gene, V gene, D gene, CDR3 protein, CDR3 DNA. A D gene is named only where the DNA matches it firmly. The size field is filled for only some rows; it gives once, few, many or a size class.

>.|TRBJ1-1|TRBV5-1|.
CASSPRGGINTEAFF
TGCGCCAGCAGCCCCCGGGGGGGGATCAACACTGAAGCTTTCTTT
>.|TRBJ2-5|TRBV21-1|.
CASSKGYFISSENQETQYF
TGTGCCAGCAGCAAAGGGTACTTTATTTCGTCGGAGAACCAAGAGACCCAGTACTTC
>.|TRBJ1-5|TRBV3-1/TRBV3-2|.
CASSQDRLAGAQHF
TGTGCCAGCAGCCAAGATAGGCTGGCGGGGGCCCAGCATTTT
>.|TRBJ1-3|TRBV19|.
CASSIEGSSGNTIYF
TGTGCCAGTAGTATTGAGGGCAGCTCTGGAAACACCATATATTTT
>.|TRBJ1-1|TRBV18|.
CASSPLQGEAFF
TGTGCCAGCTCACCGTTACAGGGTGAAGCTTTCTTT
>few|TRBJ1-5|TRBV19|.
CASTMRPNQPQHF
TGTGCCAGTACCATGCGGCCCAATCAGCCCCAGCATTTT
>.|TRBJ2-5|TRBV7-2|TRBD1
CASSYNRGETQYF
TGTGCCAGCAGCTACAACAGGGGGGAGACCCAGTACTTC
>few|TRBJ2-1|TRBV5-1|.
CASSSRPPAANEQFF
TGCGCCAGCAGCTCCCGGCCCCCGGCGGCGAATGAGCAGTTCTTC
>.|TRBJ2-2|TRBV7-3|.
CASSALAVTNTGELFF
TGTGCCAGCAGCGCGTTAGCGGTTACGAACACCGGGGAGCTGTTTTTT
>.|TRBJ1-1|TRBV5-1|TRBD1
CASSAQGADTEAFF
TGCGCCAGCAGCGCCCAGGGGGCGGACACTGAAGCTTTCTTT
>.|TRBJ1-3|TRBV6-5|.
CAAQGNSDTIYF
TGTGCCGCACAGGGTAACTCAGACACCATATATTTT
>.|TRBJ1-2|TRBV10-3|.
CAITNSLGALGYTF
TGTGCCATCACAAACTCGCTGGGGGCTTTAGGCTACACCTTC
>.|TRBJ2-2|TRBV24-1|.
CATTLGNTGELFF
TGTGCCACGACCCTAGGGAACACCGGGGAGCTGTTTTTT
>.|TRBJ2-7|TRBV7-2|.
CASSLVRAARYEQYF
TGTGCCAGCAGCTTAGTGCGGGCAGCTAGATACGAGCAGTACTTC
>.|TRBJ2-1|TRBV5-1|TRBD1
CASSPGQGLKGDNEQFF
TGCGCCAGCAGCCCAGGACAGGGCCTGAAGGGTGACAATGAGCAGTTCTTC
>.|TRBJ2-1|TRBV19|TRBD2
CASSRSGRVYNEQFF
TGTGCCAGTAGTAGGAGCGGGAGGGTCTACAATGAGCAGTTCTTC
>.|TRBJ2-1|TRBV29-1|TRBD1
CSAQGDRAYNEQFF
TGCAGCGCCCAGGGGGACAGGGCGTACAATGAGCAGTTCTTC
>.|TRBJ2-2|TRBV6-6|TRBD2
CASSYEGGGHTGELFF
TGTGCCAGCAGTTACGAGGGCGGGGGGCACACCGGGGAGCTGTTTTTT
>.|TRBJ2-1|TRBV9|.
CASSEAGGTYNEQFF
TGTGCCAGCAGCGAAGCAGGAGGGACCTACAATGAGCAGTTCTTC
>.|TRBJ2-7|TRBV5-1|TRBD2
CASKVAGSYEQYF
TGCGCCAGCAAGGTAGCGGGATCCTACGAGCAGTACTTC
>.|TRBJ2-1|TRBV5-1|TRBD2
CASSLTGTRDIHEQFF
TGCGCCAGCAGTCTGACCGGGACTAGGGATATCCATGAGCAGTTCTTC
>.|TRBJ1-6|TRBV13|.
CASSLGHQDGQSYNSPLHF
TGTGCCAGCAGCTTAGGGCACCAGGATGGGCAGTCCTATAATTCACCCCTCCACTTT
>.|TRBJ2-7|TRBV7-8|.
CASSLGLIYEQYF
TGTGCCAGCAGCTTAGGACTGATCTACGAGCAGTACTTC
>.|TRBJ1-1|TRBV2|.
CASSAQVNTEAFF
TGTGCCAGCAGTGCCCAGGTGAACACTGAAGCTTTCTTT
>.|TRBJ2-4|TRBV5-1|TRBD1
CASSLLTGGNIQYF
TGCGCCAGCAGCCTCTTGACAGGGGGAAACATTCAGTACTTC
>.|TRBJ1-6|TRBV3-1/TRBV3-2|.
CASSQDPGSSYNSPLHF
TGTGCCAGCAGCCAAGATCCTGGTAGCTCCTATAATTCACCCCTCCACTTT
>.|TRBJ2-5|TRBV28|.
CASSLSSGRLTQYF
TGTGCCAGCAGTTTATCGTCAGGGAGGTTGACCCAGTACTTC
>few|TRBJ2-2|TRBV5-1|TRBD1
CASSPRTGGNTGELFF
TGCGCCAGCAGCCCTCGGACAGGGGGGAACACCGGGGAGCTGTTTTTT
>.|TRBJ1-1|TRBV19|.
CASSTAAGVPPEAFF
TGTGCCAGTTCAACGGCTGCGGGGGTCCCCCCTGAAGCTTTCTTT
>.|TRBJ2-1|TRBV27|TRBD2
CASHPGGGGFRNEQFF
TGTGCCAGCCATCCGGGCGGCGGGGGGTTTCGCAATGAGCAGTTCTTC
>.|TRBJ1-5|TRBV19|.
CASSPTGLGSNQPQHF
TGTGCCAGTAGTCCCACAGGGTTAGGTAGCAATCAGCCCCAGCATTTT
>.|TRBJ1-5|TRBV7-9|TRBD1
CASSSGGGNQPQHF
TGTGCCAGCAGCTCAGGGGGCGGCAATCAGCCCCAGCATTTT
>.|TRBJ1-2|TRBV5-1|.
CASSLDRAPRGYTF
TGCGCCAGCAGCTTGGACAGGGCCCCCAGGGGCTACACCTTC
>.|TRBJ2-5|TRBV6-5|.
CASSLSGEWETQYF
TGTGCCAGCAGTTTATCGGGAGAATGGGAGACCCAGTACTTC
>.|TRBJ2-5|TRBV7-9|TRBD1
CASSPGTGQETQYF
TGTGCCAGCAGCCCCGGGACAGGGCAAGAGACCCAGTACTTC
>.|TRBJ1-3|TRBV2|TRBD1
CASSKGQGLSGNTIYF
TGTGCCAGCAGTAAAGGACAGGGACTCTCTGGAAACACCATATATTTT
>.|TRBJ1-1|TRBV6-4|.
CASSATSGGTEAFF
TGTGCCAGCAGTGCTACGTCTGGGGGGACTGAAGCTTTCTTT
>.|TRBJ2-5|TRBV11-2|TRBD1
CASSRDREETQYF
TGTGCCAGCAGCCGGGACAGGGAGGAGACCCAGTACTTC
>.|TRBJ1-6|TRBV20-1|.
CSATEGDSPLHF
TGCAGTGCTACTGAAGGGGATTCACCCCTCCACTTT
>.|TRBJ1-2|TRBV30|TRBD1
CAWAALFPGTDYGYTF
TGTGCCTGGGCCGCCCTGTTCCCCGGGACAGATTATGGCTACACCTTC
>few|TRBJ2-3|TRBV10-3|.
CAISVDGLSTDTQYF
TGTGCCATCAGCGTCGATGGACTTAGCACAGATACGCAGTATTTT
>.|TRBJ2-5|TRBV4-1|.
CASSRDTTGQETQYF
TGCGCCAGCAGCCGAGATACGACAGGACAAGAGACCCAGTACTTC
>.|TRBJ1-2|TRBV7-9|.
CASSLQSVEDGYTF
TGTGCCAGCAGCTTACAGTCGGTTGAGGATGGCTACACCTTC
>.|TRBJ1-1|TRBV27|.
CASSLQVDAEAFF
TGTGCCAGCAGTTTGCAGGTGGATGCTGAAGCTTTCTTT
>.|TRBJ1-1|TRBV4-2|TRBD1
CASSQPGQLNTEAFF
TGTGCCAGCAGCCAACCGGGACAGTTGAACACTGAAGCTTTCTTT
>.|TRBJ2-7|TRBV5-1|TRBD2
CASSSLGGGHPAYEQYF
TGCGCCAGCAGCTCCCTGGGCGGGGGGCACCCCGCCTACGAGCAGTACTTC
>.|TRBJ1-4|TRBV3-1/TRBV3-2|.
CASSQSEGRWEKLFF
TGTGCCAGCAGCCAGTCAGAGGGGAGGTGGGAAAAACTGTTTTTT
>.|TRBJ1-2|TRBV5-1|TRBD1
CASSLQGAGGYTF
TGCGCCAGCAGCTTACAGGGGGCGGGAGGCTACACCTTC